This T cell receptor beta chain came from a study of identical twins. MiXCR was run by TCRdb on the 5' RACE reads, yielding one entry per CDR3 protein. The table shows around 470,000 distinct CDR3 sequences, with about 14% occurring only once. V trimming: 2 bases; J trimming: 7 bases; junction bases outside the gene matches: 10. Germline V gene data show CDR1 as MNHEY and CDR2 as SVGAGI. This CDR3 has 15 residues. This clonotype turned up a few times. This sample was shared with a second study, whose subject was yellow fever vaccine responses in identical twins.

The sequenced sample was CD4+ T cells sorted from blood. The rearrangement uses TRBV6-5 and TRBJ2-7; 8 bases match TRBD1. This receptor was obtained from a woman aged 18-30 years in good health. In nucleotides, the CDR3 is TGTGCCAGCAGTTACGGTGTCGGGACAGGATTAGAGCAGTACTTC. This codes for CASSYGVGTGLEQYF.